Given below is one TCR beta chain in context. Antigen: not known. This specimen comes from a study of T cell repertoires in cytomegalovirus infection. Study-level background: The authors used CMV epitopes that were HLA-C-restricted (recently identified) and HLA-B-restricted (well studied). Whole-study findings and limits: Clonotypes of TCR beta that were HLA-C-restricted and CMV-specific dominated the ex vivo response. Cumulative public TCR beta family frequency identified carriers of CMV plus the relevant HLA.

Deletions cut 3 bases from V and 5 bases from J, with 10 bases between. The germline CDR1 and CDR2 sequences are GTSNPN and SVGIG (reference sequence). The CDR3 contains 12 residues. TCRdb passed the reads through MiXCR, listing each CDR3 protein once. The sample yields 150,000 or so distinct CDR3 sequences, about a fifth seen once. The V and J genes are TRBV30 and TRBJ1-1; D is unclear. The source is a human donor in good health (CMV status not recorded). Some clones in this sample may be carry-over from other donors' samples. This sample comprised CD8+ T cells from cultured PBMCs, obtained from culture after CMV antigen stimulation. The CDR3, as DNA: TGTGCCTGGAGCCCTTTAGGGACTGAAGCTTTCTTT. Translated, it gives CAWSPLGTEAFF.